The rows below give T cell receptor beta chains drawn from one sample of a study of Graves' ophthalmopathy and Graves' hyperthyroidism. TCRdb fed the multiplex PCR reads into MiXCR, producing one record per CDR3 protein. This table has about 740,000 distinct CDR3 sequences, 35% to 50% appearing once. What was sequenced was peripheral blood. All receptors come from an adult man with Graves' ophthalmopathy. Each CDR3 is given with its conserved first and last residue. D genes are given only for firm matches. Clone sizes are given selectively: once, few, many, or a class where the clone is expanded.

TRBV9	-	13	few	TRBJ1-2	CASSVYEGDGYTF	TGTGCCAGCAGCGTTTACGAAGGTGATGGCTACACCTTC
TRBV7-8	-	13	-	TRBJ1-2	CASSLGGDSGYTF	TGTGCCAGCAGCTTGGGAGGGGATAGTGGCTACACCTTC
TRBV7-8	-	15	few	TRBJ1-5	CASSLAAGDDQPQHF	TGTGCCAGCAGCTTAGCGGCAGGGGATGATCAGCCCCAGCATTTT
TRBV24-1	-	14	-	TRBJ1-6	CATSPGTPNSPLHF	TGTGCCACCAGCCCCGGGACACCGAATTCACCCCTCCACTTT
TRBV10-3	-	14	once	TRBJ2-7	CAISPRGSTYEQYF	TGTGCCATCAGTCCGAGGGGCAGCACCTACGAGCAGTACTTC
TRBV10-3	TRBD1	13	-	TRBJ2-4	CATNPGQGNIQYF	TGTGCCACAAACCCGGGACAGGGAAACATTCAGTACTTC
TRBV7-2	-	16	few	TRBJ2-7	CASSPVGGGTAFEQYF	TGTGCCAGCTCACCAGTCGGCGGGGGGACAGCTTTCGAGCAGTACTTC
TRBV20-1	-	12	-	TRBJ1-1	CSARDRHTEAFF	TGCAGTGCTAGGGACAGACACACTGAAGCTTTCTTT
TRBV24-1	-	15	-	TRBJ2-5	CASSYPGIQGETQYF	TGTGCCAGCAGTTACCCCGGGATCCAAGGAGAGACCCAGTACTTC
TRBV6-6	-	10	many	TRBJ1-5	CASSAQPQHF	TGTGCCAGCAGTGCTCAGCCCCAGCATTTT
TRBV20-1	TRBD2	17	-	TRBJ2-7	CSARDPLGSGDSYEQYF	TGCAGTGCTAGAGATCCACTGGGCAGCGGGGACTCCTACGAGCAGTACTTC
TRBV20-1	TRBD2	15	-	TRBJ2-7	CSARSPSGSSYEQYF	TGCAGTGCCAGGTCCCCAAGCGGGAGCTCCTACGAGCAGTACTTC
TRBV19	TRBD1	15	many	TRBJ1-5	CASTPGQVSNQPQHF	TGTGCCAGTACCCCGGGACAGGTGTCCAATCAGCCCCAGCATTTT
TRBV12-5	TRBD1	18	once	TRBJ1-6	CASGFPYRGPAYNSPLHF	TGTGCTAGTGGTTTCCCATACAGGGGGCCTGCCTATAATTCACCCCTCCACTTT
TRBV29-1	-	13	few	TRBJ2-3	CSVESSGTDTQYF	TGCAGCGTTGAATCCAGCGGCACAGATACGCAGTATTTT
TRBV20-1	-	14	few	TRBJ1-4	CSARDIGGNEKLFF	TGCAGTGCTAGAGATATCGGGGGTAATGAAAAACTGTTTTTT
TRBV10-3	-	13	-	TRBJ1-1	CASSATVGTEAFF	TGTGCCAGCAGCGCGACAGTTGGGACTGAAGCTTTCTTT
TRBV10-3	-	9	-	TRBJ2-7	CATQGEQYF	TGTGCCACCCAAGGAGAGCAGTACTTC
TRBV19	-	12	many	TRBJ1-5	CASRIQGQPQHF	TGTGCCAGTAGGATACAGGGCCAGCCCCAGCATTTT
TRBV7-9	TRBD1	15	-	TRBJ2-5	CASSFPDRNQETQYF	TGTGCCAGCAGCTTCCCGGACAGGAATCAAGAGACCCAGTACTTC
TRBV12-3/TRBV12-4	TRBD2	12	-	TRBJ2-5	CASSLGLAGVHF	TGTGCCAGCAGTTTAGGTCTAGCGGGCGTCCACTTC
TRBV20-1	-	14	many	TRBJ1-1	CSARENSLVPEAFF	TGCAGTGCTAGAGAAAACAGTTTGGTCCCTGAAGCTTTCTTT
TRBV7-9	TRBD1	16	few	TRBJ2-7	CASSVLAGQGAGEQYF	TGTGCCAGCAGCGTCCTCGCGGGACAGGGGGCAGGGGAGCAGTACTTC
TRBV7-9	-	16	few	TRBJ2-5	CASSQAGTDTQETQYF	TGCGCCAGCAGCCAAGCGGGGACAGATACCCAAGAGACCCAGTACTTC
TRBV20-1	-	15	-	TRBJ1-5	CSASAPTGFNQPQHF	TGCAGTGCTAGTGCCCCCACAGGATTCAATCAGCCCCAGCATTTT
TRBV10-3	-	15	-	TRBJ2-6	CAISDDRSGANVLTF	TGTGCCATCAGTGACGACAGGTCTGGGGCCAACGTCCTGACTTTC
TRBV15	-	15	many	TRBJ2-5	CATSRPSGMGETQYF	TGTGCCACCAGCCGTCCTTCGGGGATGGGAGAGACCCAGTACTTC
TRBV7-9	TRBD1	14	-	TRBJ1-1	CASTPQIGQGEAFF	TGTGCCAGCACCCCTCAGATAGGACAGGGAGAAGCTTTCTTT
TRBV7-2	TRBD1	13	many	TRBJ2-7	CASSRTGSFEQYF	TGTGCCAGCAGCCGGACAGGGAGCTTCGAGCAGTACTTC
TRBV6-1	-	15	-	TRBJ1-2	CASSDSNGFIYGYTF	TGTGCCAGCAGTGATTCAAACGGGTTCATCTATGGCTACACCTTC
TRBV25-1	TRBD2	14	-	TRBJ2-2	CASSDGLATGELFF	TGTGCCAGCAGTGACGGACTAGCGACCGGGGAGCTGTTTTTT
TRBV2	TRBD2	14	many	TRBJ2-5	CASSPPSGQETQYF	TGTGCCAGCAGCCCTCCTAGCGGGCAAGAGACCCAGTACTTC
TRBV12-3/TRBV12-4	TRBD1	14	many	TRBJ1-2	CASNLGQGWSGYTF	TGTGCCAGCAACCTCGGACAGGGGTGGTCTGGCTACACCTTC